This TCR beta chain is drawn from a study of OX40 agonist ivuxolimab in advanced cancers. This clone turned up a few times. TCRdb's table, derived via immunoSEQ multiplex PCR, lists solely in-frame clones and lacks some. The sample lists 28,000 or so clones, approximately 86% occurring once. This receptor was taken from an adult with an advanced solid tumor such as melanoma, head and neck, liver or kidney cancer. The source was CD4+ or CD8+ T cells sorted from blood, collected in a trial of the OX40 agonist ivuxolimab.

The CDR3: CASSLAARSSGNTIYF. CDR3 nucleotides: TGTGCCAGCAGCTTAGCGGCGAGGAGCTCTGGAAACACCATATATTTT. This rearrangement joins TRBV7-8 to TRBJ1-3, with D unresolved. V shed 0 bases and J shed 0 bases, with 9 bases lying between them. The germline CDR1 and CDR2 sequences are SGHVS and FQNEAQ. The CDR3 spans 16 residues.